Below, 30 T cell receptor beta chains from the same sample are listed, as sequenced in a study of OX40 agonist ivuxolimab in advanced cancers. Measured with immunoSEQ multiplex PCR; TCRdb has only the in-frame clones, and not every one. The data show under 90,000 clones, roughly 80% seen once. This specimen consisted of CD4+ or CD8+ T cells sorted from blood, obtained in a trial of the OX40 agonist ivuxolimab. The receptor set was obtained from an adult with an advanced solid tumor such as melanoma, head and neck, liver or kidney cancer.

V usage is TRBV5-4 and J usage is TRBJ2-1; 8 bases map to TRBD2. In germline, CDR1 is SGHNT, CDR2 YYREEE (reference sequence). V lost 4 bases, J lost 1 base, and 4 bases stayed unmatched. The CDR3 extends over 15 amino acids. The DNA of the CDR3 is TGTGCCAGCAGCCGAGCGGGGGTATCCTACAATGAGCAGTTCTTC. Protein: CASSRAGVSYNEQFF.

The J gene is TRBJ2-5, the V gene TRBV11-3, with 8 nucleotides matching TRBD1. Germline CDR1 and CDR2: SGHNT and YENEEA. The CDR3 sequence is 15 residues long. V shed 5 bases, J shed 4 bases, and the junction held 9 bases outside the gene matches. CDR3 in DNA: TGTGCCAGCAGCCAGGGGGCCCAATTGGGAGAGACCCAGTACTTC. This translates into CASSQGAQLGETQYF.

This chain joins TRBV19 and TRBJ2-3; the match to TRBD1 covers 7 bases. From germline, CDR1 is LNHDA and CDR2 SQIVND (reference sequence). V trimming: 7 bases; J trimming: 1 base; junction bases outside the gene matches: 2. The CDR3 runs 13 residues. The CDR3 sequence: CASKTGGTDTQYF. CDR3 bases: TGTGCCAGTAAAACAGGGGGCACAGATACGCAGTATTTT.

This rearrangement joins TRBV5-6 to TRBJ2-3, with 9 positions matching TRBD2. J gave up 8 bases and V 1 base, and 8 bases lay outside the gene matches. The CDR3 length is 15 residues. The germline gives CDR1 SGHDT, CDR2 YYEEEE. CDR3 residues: CASSLSGGPGGTQYF. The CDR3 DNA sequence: TGTGCCAGCAGCTTGAGCGGGGGGCCAGGGGGTACGCAGTATTTT. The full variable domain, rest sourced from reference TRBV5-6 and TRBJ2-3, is DAGVTQSPTHLIKTRGQQVTLRCSPKSGHDTVSWYQQALGQGPQFIFQYYEEEERQRGNFPDRFSGHQFPNYSSELNVNALLLGDSALYLCASSLSGGPGGTQYFGPGTRLTVL.

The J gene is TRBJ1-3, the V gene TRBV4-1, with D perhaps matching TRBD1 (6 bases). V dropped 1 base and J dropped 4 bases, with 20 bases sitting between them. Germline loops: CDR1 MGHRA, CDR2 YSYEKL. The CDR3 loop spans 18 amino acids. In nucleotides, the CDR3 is TGCGCCAGCAGCCAAGGAATCTGGTCACAGGGCCGGGGAAACACCATATATTTT. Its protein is CASSQGIWSQGRGNTIYF.

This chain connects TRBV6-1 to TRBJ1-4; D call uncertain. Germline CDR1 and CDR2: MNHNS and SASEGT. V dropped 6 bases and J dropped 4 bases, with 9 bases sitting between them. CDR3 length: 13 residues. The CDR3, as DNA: TGTGCCAGCAGCCCTCGGATTAATGAAAAACTGTTTTTT. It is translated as CASSPRINEKLFF.

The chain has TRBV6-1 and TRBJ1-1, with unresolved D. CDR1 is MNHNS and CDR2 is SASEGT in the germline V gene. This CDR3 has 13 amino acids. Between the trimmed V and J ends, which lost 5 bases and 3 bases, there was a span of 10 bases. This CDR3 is CASSRVWDTEAFF. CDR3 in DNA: TGTGCCAGCAGTCGTGTTTGGGACACTGAAGCTTTCTTT.

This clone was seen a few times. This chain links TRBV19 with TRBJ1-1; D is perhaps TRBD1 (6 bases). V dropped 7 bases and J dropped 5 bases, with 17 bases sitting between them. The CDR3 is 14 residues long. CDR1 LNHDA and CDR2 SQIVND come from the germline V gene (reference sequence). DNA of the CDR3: TGTGCCAGTACCCAAGGGGGACGGGGAACTGAAGCTTTCTTT. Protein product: CASTQGGRGTEAFF.

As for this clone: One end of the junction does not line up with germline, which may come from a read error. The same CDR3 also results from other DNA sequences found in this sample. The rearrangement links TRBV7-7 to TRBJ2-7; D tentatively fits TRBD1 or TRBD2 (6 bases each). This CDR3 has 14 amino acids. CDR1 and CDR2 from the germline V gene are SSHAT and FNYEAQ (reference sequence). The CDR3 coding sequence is TGCGCCAGCCGTACTCCCCCGGGGGCGTATGAGCAGTACTTC. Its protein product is CASRTPPGAYEQYF.

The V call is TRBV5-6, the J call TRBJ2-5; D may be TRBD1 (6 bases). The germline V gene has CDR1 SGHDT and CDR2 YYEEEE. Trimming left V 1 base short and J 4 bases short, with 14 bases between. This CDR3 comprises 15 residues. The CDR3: CASSLTGQIGETQYF. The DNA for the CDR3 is TGTGCCAGCAGCTTGACCGGACAGATCGGAGAGACCCAGTACTTC. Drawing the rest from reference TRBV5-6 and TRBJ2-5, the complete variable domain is DAGVTQSPTHLIKTRGQQVTLRCSPKSGHDTVSWYQQALGQGPQFIFQYYEEEERQRGNFPDRFSGHQFPNYSSELNVNALLLGDSALYLCASSLTGQIGETQYFGPGTRLLVL.

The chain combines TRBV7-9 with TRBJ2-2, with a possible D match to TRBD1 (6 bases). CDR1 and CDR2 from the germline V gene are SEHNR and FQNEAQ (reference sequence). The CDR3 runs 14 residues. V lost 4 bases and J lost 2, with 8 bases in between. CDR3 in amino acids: CASSSDSNTGELFF. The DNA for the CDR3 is TGTGCCAGCAGCTCGGACAGTAACACCGGGGAGCTGTTTTTT. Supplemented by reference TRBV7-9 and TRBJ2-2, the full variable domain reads DTGVSQNPRHKITKRGQNVTFRCDPISEHNRLYWYRQTLGQGPEFLTYFQNEAQLEKSRLLSDRFSAERPKGSFSTLEIQRTEQGDSAMYLCASSSDSNTGELFFGEGSRLTVL.

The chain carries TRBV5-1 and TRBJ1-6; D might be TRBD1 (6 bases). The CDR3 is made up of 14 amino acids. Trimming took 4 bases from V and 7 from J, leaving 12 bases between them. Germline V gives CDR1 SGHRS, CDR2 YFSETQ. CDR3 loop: CASSPGQLNSPLHF. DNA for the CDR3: TGCGCCAGCAGCCCCGGACAGTTAAATTCACCCCTCCACTTT.

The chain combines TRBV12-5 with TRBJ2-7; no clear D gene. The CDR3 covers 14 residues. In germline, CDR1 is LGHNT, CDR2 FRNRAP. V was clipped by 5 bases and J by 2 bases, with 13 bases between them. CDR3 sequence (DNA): TGTGCTAGTGGTCTGGCAGGACGAACCTACGAGCAGTACTTC. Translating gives CASGLAGRTYEQYF.

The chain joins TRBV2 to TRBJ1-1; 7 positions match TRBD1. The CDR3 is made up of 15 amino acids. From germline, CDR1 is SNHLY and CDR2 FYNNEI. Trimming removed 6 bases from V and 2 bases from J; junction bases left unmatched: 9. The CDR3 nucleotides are TGTGCCAGCAGGTCAGGGGGGAGGGGTAACACTGAAGCTTTCTTT. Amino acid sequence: CASRSGGRGNTEAFF.

CDR3 amino acids: CASSFYGGGEGNEQFF. CDR3 DNA sequence: TGTGCCAGCAGCTTCTATGGCGGGGGTGAAGGCAATGAGCAGTTCTTC. This chain links TRBV5-4 with TRBJ2-1; 7 bases fit TRBD2. The V segment lost 2 bases and the J segment 6 bases; nucleotides outside the gene matches: 11. CDR1 is SGHNT and CDR2 is YYREEE in the germline V gene (reference sequence). This CDR3 contains 16 residues. The variable domain in full, with the rest retrieved from reference TRBV5-4 and TRBJ2-1, is ETGVTQSPTHLIKTRGQQVTLRCSSQSGHNTVSWYQQALGQGPQFIFQYYREEENGRGNFPPRFSGLQFPNYSSELNVNALELDDSALYLCASSFYGGGEGNEQFFGPGTRLTVL.

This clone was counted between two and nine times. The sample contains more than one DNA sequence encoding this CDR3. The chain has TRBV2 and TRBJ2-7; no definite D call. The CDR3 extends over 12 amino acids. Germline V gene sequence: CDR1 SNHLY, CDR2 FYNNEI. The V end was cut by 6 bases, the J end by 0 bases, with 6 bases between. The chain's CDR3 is CASRQGSYEQYF. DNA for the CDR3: TGTGCCAGCAGACAAGGCTCCTACGAGCAGTACTTC.

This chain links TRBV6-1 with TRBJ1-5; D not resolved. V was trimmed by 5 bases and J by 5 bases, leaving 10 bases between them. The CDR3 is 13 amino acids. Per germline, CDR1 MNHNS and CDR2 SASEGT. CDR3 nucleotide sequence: TGTGCCAGCAGTTATAGCCGAGATCAGCCCCAGCATTTT. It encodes CASSYSRDQPQHF.

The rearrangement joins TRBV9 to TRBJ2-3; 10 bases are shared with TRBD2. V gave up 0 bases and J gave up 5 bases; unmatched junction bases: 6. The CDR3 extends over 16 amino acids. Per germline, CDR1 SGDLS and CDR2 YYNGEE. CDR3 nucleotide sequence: TGTGCCAGCAGCGTAGAGGGAGCGGGGGGGCGAGATACGCAGTATTTT. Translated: CASSVEGAGGRDTQYF.

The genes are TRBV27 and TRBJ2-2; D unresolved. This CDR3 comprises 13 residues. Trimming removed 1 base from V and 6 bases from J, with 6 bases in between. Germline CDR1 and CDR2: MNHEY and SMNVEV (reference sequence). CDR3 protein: CASSLLNAGELFF. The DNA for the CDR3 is TGTGCCAGCAGTTTATTAAACGCCGGGGAGCTGTTTTTT.

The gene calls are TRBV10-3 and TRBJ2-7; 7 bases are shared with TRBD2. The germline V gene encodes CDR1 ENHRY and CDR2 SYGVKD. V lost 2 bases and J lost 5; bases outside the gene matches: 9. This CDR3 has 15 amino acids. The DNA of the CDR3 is TGTGCCATCAGTGAGGGGGAGGGCCTCCCGAACGAGCAGTACTTC. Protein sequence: CAISEGEGLPNEQYF.

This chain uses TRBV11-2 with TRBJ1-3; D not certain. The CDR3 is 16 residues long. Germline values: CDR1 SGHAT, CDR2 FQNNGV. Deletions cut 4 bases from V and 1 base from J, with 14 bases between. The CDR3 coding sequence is TGTGCCAGCAGCTCCCTACGAGGGAGGTCTGGAAACACCATATATTTT. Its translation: CASSSLRGRSGNTIYF.

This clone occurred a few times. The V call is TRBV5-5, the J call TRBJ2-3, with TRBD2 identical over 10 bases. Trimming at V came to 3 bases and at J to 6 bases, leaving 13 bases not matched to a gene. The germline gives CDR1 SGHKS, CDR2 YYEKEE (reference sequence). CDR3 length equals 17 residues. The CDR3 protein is CASSYAGLANWEDTQYF. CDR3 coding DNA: TGTGCCAGCAGCTACGCGGGACTAGCGAACTGGGAGGATACGCAGTATTTT.

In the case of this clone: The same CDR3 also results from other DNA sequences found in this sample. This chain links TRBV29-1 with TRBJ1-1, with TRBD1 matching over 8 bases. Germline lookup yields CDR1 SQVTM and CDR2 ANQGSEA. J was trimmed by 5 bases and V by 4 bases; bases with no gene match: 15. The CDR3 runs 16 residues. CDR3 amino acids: CSVGRQGAGRGTEAFF. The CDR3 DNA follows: TGCAGCGTTGGGCGGCAGGGGGCGGGGCGGGGGACTGAAGCTTTCTTT. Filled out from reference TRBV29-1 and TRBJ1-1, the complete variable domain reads SAVISQKPSRDICQRGTSLTIQCQVDSQVTMMFWYRQQPGQSLTLIATANQGSEATYESGFVIDKFPISRPNLTFSTLTVSNMSPEDSSIYLCSVGRQGAGRGTEAFFGQGTRLTVV.

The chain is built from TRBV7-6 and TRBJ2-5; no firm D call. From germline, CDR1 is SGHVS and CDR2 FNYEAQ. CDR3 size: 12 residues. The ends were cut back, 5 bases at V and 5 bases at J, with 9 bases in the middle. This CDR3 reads CASSHPRETQYF. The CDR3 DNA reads TGTGCCAGCAGCCACCCTCGTGAGACCCAGTACTTC.

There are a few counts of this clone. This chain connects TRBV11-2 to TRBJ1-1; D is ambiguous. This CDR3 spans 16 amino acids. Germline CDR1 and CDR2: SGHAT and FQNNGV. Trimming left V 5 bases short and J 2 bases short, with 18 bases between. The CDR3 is CASSPGNGLGNTEAFF. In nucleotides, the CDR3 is TGTGCCAGCAGCCCCGGTAACGGGCTAGGAAACACTGAAGCTTTCTTT.

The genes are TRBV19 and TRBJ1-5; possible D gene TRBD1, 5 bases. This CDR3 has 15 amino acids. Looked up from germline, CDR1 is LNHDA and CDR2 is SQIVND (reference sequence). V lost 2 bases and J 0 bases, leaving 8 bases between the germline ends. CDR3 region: CASSIKTVSNQPQHF. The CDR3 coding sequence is TGTGCCAGTAGTATAAAGACAGTTAGCAATCAGCCCCAGCATTTT.

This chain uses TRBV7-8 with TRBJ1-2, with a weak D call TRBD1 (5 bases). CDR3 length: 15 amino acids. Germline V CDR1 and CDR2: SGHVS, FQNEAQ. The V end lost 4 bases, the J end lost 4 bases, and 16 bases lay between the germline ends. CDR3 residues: CASSSPGSGGYGYTF. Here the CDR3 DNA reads TGTGCCAGCAGCTCGCCAGGGAGCGGAGGCTATGGCTACACCTTC.

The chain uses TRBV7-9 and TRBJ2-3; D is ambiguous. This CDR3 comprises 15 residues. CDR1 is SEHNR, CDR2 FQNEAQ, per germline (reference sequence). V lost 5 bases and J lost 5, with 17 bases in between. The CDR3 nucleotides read TGTGCCAGCAGCCCCCCCTTCCGATATGGAGATACGCAGTATTTT. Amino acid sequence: CASSPPFRYGDTQYF.

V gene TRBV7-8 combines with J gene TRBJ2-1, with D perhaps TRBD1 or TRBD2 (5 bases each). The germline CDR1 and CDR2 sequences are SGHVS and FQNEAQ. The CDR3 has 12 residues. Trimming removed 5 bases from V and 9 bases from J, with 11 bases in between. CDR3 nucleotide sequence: TGTGCCAGCAGCCGAGGGGCAGGTGAGCAGTTCTTC. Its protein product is CASSRGAGEQFF.

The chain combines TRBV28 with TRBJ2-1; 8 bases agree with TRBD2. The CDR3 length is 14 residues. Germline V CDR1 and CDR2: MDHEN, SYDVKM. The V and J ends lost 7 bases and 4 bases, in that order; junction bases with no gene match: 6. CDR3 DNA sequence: TGTGCCAGCATCCCTGCGGGGGGTTACAATGAGCAGTTCTTC. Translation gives CASIPAGGYNEQFF.